The 12 T cell receptor beta chains below were found in one sample sequenced in a study of metastatic and nonmetastatic thyroid tumors. The entire patient cohort was treatment-naive prior to thyroid surgery. TCRdb re-processed the PCR reads through MiXCR. The table has approximately 58,000 clones, 20% to 25% seen once. The material sequenced was blood. Source of these receptors: a female donor with papillary thyroid cancer or a benign thyroid nodule (not recorded which). Some clones in this sample may be carry-over from other donors' samples.

The table lists this clone with many counts. V is TRBV28 and J is TRBJ1-1; TRBD1 matches 7 bases. CDR3 length: 13 amino acids. Trimming cost V 1 base and J 11 bases; bases outside gene matches: 7. In germline, CDR1 is MDHEN, CDR2 SYDVKM. As DNA, the CDR3 is TGTGCCAGCAGTTTATTTTTCCAGGGGGTGGCTTTCTTT. Translation: CASSLFFQGVAFF.

This clone was counted many times. The chain combines TRBV5-1 with TRBJ2-7; 8 nucleotides line up with TRBD1. Losses at the gene ends were 3 bases for V and 0 bases for J; bases not matched to a gene: 5. CDR3 length: 15 residues. The germline V gene has CDR1 SGHRS and CDR2 YFSETQ. CDR3 region: CASSSWTGTSYEQYF. The CDR3 nucleotides are TGCGCCAGCAGCTCGTGGACAGGGACCTCCTACGAGCAGTACTTC.

Note on this clone: One end of the junction does not line up with germline, which may come from a read error. The rearrangement uses TRBV12-3 or TRBV12-4 and TRBJ2-4; D is ambiguous. This CDR3 contains 12 residues. The CDR3 bases are TGTGCCAGCCGGACGGCCAAAGACATTCAGTACTTC. Translated: CASRTAKDIQYF.

This clone was seen at least ten times. The chain links TRBV19 to TRBJ2-7, with 12 bases lining up with TRBD2. The CDR3 sequence is 15 residues long. Per germline, CDR1 LNHDA and CDR2 SQIVND (reference sequence). V lost 5 bases, J lost 5 bases, and 7 bases stayed unmatched. The CDR3 protein is CASSPRLAGVDEQYF. In DNA, the CDR3 is TGTGCCAGTAGTCCCAGACTAGCGGGAGTCGACGAGCAGTACTTC. Supplemented by reference TRBV19 and TRBJ2-7, the full variable domain reads DGGITQSPKYLFRKEGQNVTLSCEQNLNHDAMYWYRQDPGQGLRLIYYSQIVNDFQKGDIAEGYSVSREKKESFPLTVTSAQKNPTAFYLCASSPRLAGVDEQYFGPGTRLTVT.

This clone occurred many times. The CDR3 DNA sequence: TGCGCCAGCAGCCCTTTTTTGTCAGTACCTAATGAAAAACTGTTTTTT. Protein product: CASSPFLSVPNEKLFF. This rearrangement joins TRBV4-1 to TRBJ1-4, with no clear D. V gave up 4 bases and J gave up 3 bases, with 15 bases separating them. CDR3 length: 16 amino acids. CDR1 MGHRA and CDR2 YSYEKL come from the germline V gene.

This clone was observed many times. This chain uses TRBV7-2 with TRBJ2-7; D is unresolved. Germline assignment: CDR1 SGHTA and CDR2 FQGNSA. The CDR3 is 11 amino acids. V lost 4 bases to trimming and J lost 3 bases, with 4 bases between them. This chain's CDR3 is CASSSDYEQYF. In DNA, the CDR3 is TGTGCCAGCAGCTCGGACTACGAGCAGTACTTC. The full variable domain, rest sourced from reference TRBV7-2 and TRBJ2-7, is GAGVSQSPSNKVTEKGKDVELRCDPISGHTALYWYRQSLGQGLEFLIYFQGNSAPDKSGLPSDRFSAERTGGSVSTLTIQRTQQEDSAVYLCASSSDYEQYFGPGTRLTVT.

V is TRBV7-6 and J is TRBJ1-3, with D unclear. Trimming took 1 base from V and 7 from J, leaving 14 bases between them. Germline CDR1 reads SGHVS; CDR2 reads FNYEAQ. The CDR3 spans 15 residues. Here the CDR3 reads CASSLEGFGRNTIYF. The CDR3 DNA reads TGTGCCAGCAGCTTAGAAGGGTTCGGTCGCAACACCATATATTTT.

This clone was counted between two and nine times. The gene calls are TRBV6-4 and TRBJ2-4; 8 bases are a match to TRBD1. CDR1 and CDR2 from the germline V gene are MRHNA and SNTAGT. The length of the CDR3 is 14 residues. The V gene end was trimmed by 9 bases and the J gene end by 1 base; junction bases not matched to a gene: 5. The CDR3 sequence: CARRTGPAKNIQYF. The CDR3 DNA is TGTGCCAGGAGGACAGGGCCCGCCAAAAACATTCAGTACTTC.

This clone was picked up many times. V usage is TRBV5-1 and J usage is TRBJ1-5, with D unresolved. The CDR3 consists of 13 residues. Germline V lookup: CDR1 SGHRS, CDR2 YFSETQ. With 0 bases removed from V and 3 bases from J, the gap between germline ends came to 4 bases. The CDR3 region is CASSLALNQPQHF. The CDR3 region has the DNA TGCGCCAGCAGCTTGGCCCTCAATCAGCCCCAGCATTTT.

This clone was recorded a few times. The chain employs TRBV28 and TRBJ2-6; 7 bases match TRBD1. The trim removed 7 bases at V and 5 bases at J, leaving 14 bases unmatched. Per germline, CDR1 MDHEN and CDR2 SYDVKM. The CDR3 is made up of 17 amino acids. The CDR3 sequence is CASTSGTATSRANVLTF. CDR3 in DNA: TGTGCCAGCACCTCCGGGACAGCTACTTCTCGGGCCAACGTCCTGACTTTC.

This clone has ten or more counts. This chain joins TRBV20-1 and TRBJ1-4; D gene uncertain. There are 14 residues in the CDR3. Looked up from germline, CDR1 is DFQATT and CDR2 is SNEGSKA (reference sequence). V was trimmed by 0 bases and J by 8 bases, leaving 13 bases between them. Here the CDR3 DNA reads TGCAGTGCTAGAGAAGGCAACCTCGGGGAAAAACTGTTTTTT. Translated: CSAREGNLGEKLFF.

This clone occurred a few times. Since a much larger clone is just one base distant, this may be a read error. CDR3 nucleotides: TGTGCCAGCGGGGCAGGCGATGGCTACACCTTC. Translated, it gives CASGAGDGYTF. The V call is TRBV10-3, the J call TRBJ1-2, with D maybe TRBD1 (5 bases). CDR1 and CDR2 from the germline V gene are ENHRY and SYGVKD. The V end lost 10 bases, the J end lost 6 bases, and 12 bases lay between the germline ends. The CDR3 has 11 residues.